This T cell receptor beta chain was profiled in a study of molecular identifiers for immune sequencing clone quantification. TCRdb fed the PCR reads into MiXCR, producing one record per CDR3 protein. The sample lists 97,000 or so distinct CDR3 sequences, 20% to 30% occurring once. Each library that profiled naive CD8 cells came from approximately 20,000 to 1,000,000 sorted cells with 10%, 30% or 50% RNA. A CD8+CD4-CCR7+CD45RA+ gate was used to sort naive CD8 T cells. Points on this clonotype: Its antigen is not identified. This may stem from a read error, because a much larger clone lies one nucleotide away.

General study results and limits: Under 1% of molecules in naive cells, but over 99% of effector molecules, belonged to clones above 20 RNA copies.

The germline CDR1 and CDR2 sequences are MGHDK and SYGVNS. The V end lost 5 bases, the J end lost 8 bases, and 18 bases lay between the germline ends. This CDR3 has 14 amino acids. The source of this sequence is a human donor in good health. Some libraries in this study had Jurkat cell RNA spiked in. The sample consisted of naive CD8+ T cells from blood, with Jurkat cell RNA spiked in. Subset reported: FACS-sorted CD8+CD4-CCR7+CD45RA+ naive T cells. The rearrangement joins TRBV25-1 to TRBJ1-1; D is unresolved. The CDR3, as DNA: TGTGCCAGCAGTTATCTCGCCGGTTCCGCCGAAGCTTTCTTT. This translates into CASSYLAGSAEAFF.